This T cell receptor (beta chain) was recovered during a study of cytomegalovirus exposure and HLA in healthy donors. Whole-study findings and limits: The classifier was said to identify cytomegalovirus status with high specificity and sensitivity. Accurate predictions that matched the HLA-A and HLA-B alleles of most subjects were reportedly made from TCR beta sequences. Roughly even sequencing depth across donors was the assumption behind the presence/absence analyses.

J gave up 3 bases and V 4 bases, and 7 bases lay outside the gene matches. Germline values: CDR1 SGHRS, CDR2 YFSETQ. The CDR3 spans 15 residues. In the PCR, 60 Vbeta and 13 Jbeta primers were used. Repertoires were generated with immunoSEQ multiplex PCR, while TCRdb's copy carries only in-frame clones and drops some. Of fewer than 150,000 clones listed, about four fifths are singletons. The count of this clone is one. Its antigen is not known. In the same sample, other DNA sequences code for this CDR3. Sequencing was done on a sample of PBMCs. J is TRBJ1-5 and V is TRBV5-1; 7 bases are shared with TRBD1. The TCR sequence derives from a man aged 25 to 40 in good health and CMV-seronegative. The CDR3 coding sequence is TGCGCCAGCAGCCCGACGGGACAGATCAATCAGCCCCAGCATTTT. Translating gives CASSPTGQINQPQHF.